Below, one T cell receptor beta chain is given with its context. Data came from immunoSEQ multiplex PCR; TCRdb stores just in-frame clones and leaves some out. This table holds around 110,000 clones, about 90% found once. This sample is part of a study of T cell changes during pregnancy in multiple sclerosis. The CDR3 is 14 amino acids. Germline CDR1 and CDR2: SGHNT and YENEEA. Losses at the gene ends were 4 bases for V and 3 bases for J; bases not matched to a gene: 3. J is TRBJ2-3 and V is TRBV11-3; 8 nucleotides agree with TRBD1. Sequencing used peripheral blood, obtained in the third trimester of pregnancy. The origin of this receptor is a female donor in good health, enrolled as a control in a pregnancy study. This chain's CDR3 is CASSSRTGTDTQYF. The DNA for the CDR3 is TGTGCCAGCAGCTCGCGGACAGGGACAGATACGCAGTATTTT.